These T cell receptor beta chains were read from a single sample in a study of cytomegalovirus exposure and HLA in healthy donors. Sequenced by immunoSEQ multiplex PCR; TCRdb stores in-frame clones only, minus some. The sample includes 180,000 or so clones, roughly 77% seen only once; the top ten take around 1.9%. Material for sequencing was PBMCs. The receptors come from a woman in her 30s in good health and CMV-seronegative. The CDR3 runs from the conserved cysteine through the conserved F or W. D genes are given only for firm matches. Size is stated for part of the rows, as once, few or many counts, or as a class when the clone is expanded.

J gene	D gene	V gene	clone size	CDR3 length	CDR3 DNA	CDR3 protein
TRBJ1-2	-	TRBV9	-	16	TGTGCCAGCAGCGTTAATGTTCTTCCTTTGAAGGGGGGCTACACCTTC	CASSVNVLPLKGGYTF
TRBJ2-7	TRBD1	TRBV30	-	13	TGTGCCTGGAGTATGGGACAGGGGCTCGAGCAGTACTTC	CAWSMGQGLEQYF
TRBJ1-1	-	TRBV4-3	-	15	TGCGCCAGCAGCCAAGATCGGAGAGCAGAGTCTGAAGCTTTCTTT	CASSQDRRAESEAFF
TRBJ2-7	TRBD2	TRBV7-2	-	18	TGTGCCAGCAGGTCCCGGGGAGCGGGGGGCCTAATTGCCTACGAGCAGTACTTC	CASRSRGAGGLIAYEQYF
TRBJ2-7	TRBD2	TRBV7-2	-	15	TGTGCCAGCAGCATTCGACTAGCGGGGGACTACGAGCAGTACTTC	CASSIRLAGDYEQYF
TRBJ1-4	TRBD1	TRBV2	-	14	TGTGCCAGCAGTGAACAGGGGGCGAGGGAAAAACTGTTTTTT	CASSEQGAREKLFF
TRBJ2-5	TRBD1	TRBV7-7	-	14	TGTGCCAGCAGCTTGGACAGGGTCCGGGAGACCCAGTACTTC	CASSLDRVRETQYF
TRBJ2-2	-	TRBV6-5	-	14	TGTGCCAGCAGTTACTCTCAGGACACCGGGGAGCTGTTTTTT	CASSYSQDTGELFF
TRBJ2-7	TRBD1	TRBV7-9	-	13	TGTGCCAGCAGCTCGACAGGGCAGAGCGAGCAGTACTTC	CASSSTGQSEQYF
TRBJ2-1	-	TRBV10-1	-	13	TGCGCCAGCAGCCTTACTAGGTACAATGAGCAGTTCTTC	CASSLTRYNEQFF
TRBJ1-2	-	TRBV2	-	14	TGTGCCAGCAGCTGGGAGATTGGGGACTATGGCTACACCTTC	CASSWEIGDYGYTF
TRBJ1-1	-	TRBV21-1	-	17	TGTGCCAGCAGCAAATCAACCTCCACGGAGGTGGACACTGAAGCTTTCTTT	CASSKSTSTEVDTEAFF
TRBJ1-1	-	TRBV5-6	-	13	TGTGCCAGCAGCTCCGGACAGAGCCCTGAAGCTTTCTTT	CASSSGQSPEAFF
TRBJ1-2	-	TRBV15	-	14	TGTGCCACCAGCAGAGTCGGAGGAAACTATGGCTACACCTTC	CATSRVGGNYGYTF
TRBJ2-7	-	TRBV5-1	few	13	TGCGCCAGCAGCCTCACCGGGGGCTACGAGCAGTACTTC	CASSLTGGYEQYF
TRBJ2-7	-	TRBV6-5	few	15	TGTGCCAGCAGTTACTCTGGAGGGGTAGCCAACGAGCAGTACTTC	CASSYSGGVANEQYF
TRBJ1-3	TRBD1	TRBV2	-	14	TGTGCCAGCAGGGACAGGGACCCAGGAAACACCATATATTTT	CASRDRDPGNTIYF
TRBJ2-1	TRBD2	TRBV6-1	-	15	TGTGCCAGCAGGGCACTAGCGGGGGGGCCGGTTGAGCAGTTCTTC	CASRALAGGPVEQFF
TRBJ2-1	TRBD2	TRBV9	-	17	TGTGCCAGCAGCGTAGGACTAGCGGGGGGTAACTACAATGAGCAGTTCTTC	CASSVGLAGGNYNEQFF
TRBJ1-2	-	TRBV29-1	-	13	TGCAGCGTTGCAAAGGGAAGGACAAATGGCTACACCTTC	CSVAKGRTNGYTF
TRBJ2-3	TRBD2	TRBV12-5	-	15	TGTGCTAGTGGTAACCTAGCGGGGCAGGCAGATACGCAGTATTTT	CASGNLAGQADTQYF
TRBJ2-3	TRBD2	TRBV19	-	18	TGTGCCAGTAGTGTCGGGACTAGCGGGGATCGAAGCACAGATACGCAGTATTTT	CASSVGTSGDRSTDTQYF
TRBJ1-5	TRBD1	TRBV5-1	-	14	TGCGCCAGCAGCGGGGACAGGGCGGGTCAGCCCCAGCATTTT	CASSGDRAGQPQHF
TRBJ2-4	-	TRBV30	few	15	TGTGCCTGGAGTACGGGAATCGGGTCCAAAAACATTCAGTACTTC	CAWSTGIGSKNIQYF
TRBJ1-1	-	TRBV2	-	14	TGTGCCAGCAGTGATGGGACACCAAACACTGAAGCTTTCTTT	CASSDGTPNTEAFF
TRBJ1-3	-	TRBV19	-	14	TGTGCCAGTAGTTCAGGGGAACCTGGAAACACCATATATTTT	CASSSGEPGNTIYF
TRBJ2-7	TRBD1	TRBV5-1	-	14	TGCGCCAGCAGCTCCAGACAGGGATCAGGGGAGCAGTACTTC	CASSSRQGSGEQYF
TRBJ2-3	TRBD2	TRBV4-1	few	16	TGCGCCAGCAGCCAAGGTGGCGGGGGGGTCACAGATACGCAGTATTTT	CASSQGGGGVTDTQYF
TRBJ2-7	TRBD1	TRBV5-1	once	15	TGCGCCAGCAGCCCTGGACAGGGAATAACCTACGAGCAGTACTTC	CASSPGQGITYEQYF
TRBJ2-1	-	TRBV10-1	-	13	TGCGCCAGCAGCACAGGCCAGGTCAATGAGCAGTTCTTC	CASSTGQVNEQFF